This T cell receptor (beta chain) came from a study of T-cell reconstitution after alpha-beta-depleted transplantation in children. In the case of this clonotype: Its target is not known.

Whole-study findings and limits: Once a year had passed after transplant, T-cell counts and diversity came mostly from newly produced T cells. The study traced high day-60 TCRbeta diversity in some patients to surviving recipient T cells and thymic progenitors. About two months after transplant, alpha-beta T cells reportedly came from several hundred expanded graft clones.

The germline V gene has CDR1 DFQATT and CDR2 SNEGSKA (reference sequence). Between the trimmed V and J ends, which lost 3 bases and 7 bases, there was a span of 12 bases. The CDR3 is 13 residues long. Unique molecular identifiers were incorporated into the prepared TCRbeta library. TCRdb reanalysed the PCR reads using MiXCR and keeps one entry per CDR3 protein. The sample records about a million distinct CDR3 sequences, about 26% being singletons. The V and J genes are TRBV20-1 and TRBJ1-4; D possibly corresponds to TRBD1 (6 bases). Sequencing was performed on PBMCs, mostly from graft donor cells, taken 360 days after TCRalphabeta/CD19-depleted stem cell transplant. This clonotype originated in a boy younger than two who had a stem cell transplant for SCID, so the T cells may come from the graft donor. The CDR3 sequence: CSARAGAGEKLFF. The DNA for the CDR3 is TGCAGTGCTAGGGCAGGGGCGGGTGAAAAACTGTTTTTT.